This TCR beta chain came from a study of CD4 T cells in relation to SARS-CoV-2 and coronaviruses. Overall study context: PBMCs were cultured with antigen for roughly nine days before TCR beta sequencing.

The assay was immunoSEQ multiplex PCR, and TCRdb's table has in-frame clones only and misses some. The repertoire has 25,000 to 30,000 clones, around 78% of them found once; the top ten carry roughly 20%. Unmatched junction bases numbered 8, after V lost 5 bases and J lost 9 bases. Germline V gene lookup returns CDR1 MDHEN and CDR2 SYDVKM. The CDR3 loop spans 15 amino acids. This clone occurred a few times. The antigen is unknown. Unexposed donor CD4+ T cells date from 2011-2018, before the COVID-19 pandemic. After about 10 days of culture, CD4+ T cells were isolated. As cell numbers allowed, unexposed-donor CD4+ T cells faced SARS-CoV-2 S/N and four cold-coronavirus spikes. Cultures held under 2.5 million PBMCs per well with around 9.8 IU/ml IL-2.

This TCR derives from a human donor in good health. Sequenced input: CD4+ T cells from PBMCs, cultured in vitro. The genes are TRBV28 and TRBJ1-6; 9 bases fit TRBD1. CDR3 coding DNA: TGTGCCAGCAGTCCGGGACAGGGTTACGGTTCACCCCTCCACTTT. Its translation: CASSPGQGYGSPLHF.